Listed below are T cell receptor beta chains from one sample, sequenced in a study of blood T cell repertoires in COVID-19. The method was immunoSEQ multiplex PCR; TCRdb's version includes in-frame clones alone and lacks a portion of them. The sample includes about 240,000 clones, approximately 78% seen only once; the top ten take around 12%. The source material was peripheral blood. These receptors were obtained from an older woman with active or convalescent COVID-19. CDR3s include the opening cysteine and the closing phenylalanine or tryptophan. Fields, in order: J gene, clone size, V gene, D gene, CDR3 DNA, CDR3 protein. D genes are given only for firm matches. The listing skips clone size in some rows; elsewhere it reads once, few, many or a size class.

>TRBJ1-2|-|TRBV19|-
TGTGCCAGTAGTATTAACACGAACTATGGCTACACCTTC
CASSINTNYGYTF
>TRBJ1-4|-|TRBV9|-
TGTGCCAGCAGCACTAGCCTCGTAACAGAAAAACTGTTTTTT
CASSTSLVTEKLFF
>TRBJ1-2|-|TRBV29-1|TRBD1
TGCAGCGTAGGGACAGGCTCCTATGGCTACACCTTC
CSVGTGSYGYTF
>TRBJ1-3|-|TRBV9|-
TGTGCCAGCAGCTTATCCCTCTCTGGAAACACCATATATTTT
CASSLSLSGNTIYF
>TRBJ2-3|-|TRBV12-5|TRBD2
TGTGCTAGTGGTCCGAGCGGGGGGGCGGGAGATACGCAGTATTTT
CASGPSGGAGDTQYF
>TRBJ2-1|-|TRBV6-5|-
TGTGCCAGCAGTAACGGGTGGGACTTAGTGAATGAGCAGTTCTTC
CASSNGWDLVNEQFF
>TRBJ2-7|-|TRBV4-2|TRBD1
TGTGCCAGCAGCCCCCTCGGAACAGGGGCCAACGAGCAGTACTTC
CASSPLGTGANEQYF
>TRBJ1-2|-|TRBV10-3|-
TGTGCCATCAGTGAGTCCGGGGAGAACTATGGCTACACCTTC
CAISESGENYGYTF
>TRBJ2-3|-|TRBV6-5|-
TGTGCCAGCACACTACAGGATATACCCACAGATACGCAGTATTTT
CASTLQDIPTDTQYF
>TRBJ2-2|-|TRBV9|-
TGTGCCAGCAGCGTAGGAGGCACCGGGGAGCTGTTTTTT
CASSVGGTGELFF
>TRBJ1-1|-|TRBV28|TRBD1
TGTGCCAGCACCCCCGGACAGGGAGTCACTGAAGCTTTCTTT
CASTPGQGVTEAFF
>TRBJ1-1|-|TRBV20-1|-
TGCAGTGCGCAGGGGAACACTGAAGCTTTCTTT
CSAQGNTEAFF
>TRBJ2-5|-|TRBV30|TRBD2
TGTGCCTCCCTTAAAGCGGGGGGGCGGGAGACCCAGTACTTC
CASLKAGGRETQYF
>TRBJ1-1|once|TRBV29-1|-
TGCAGCGGTCGGTTCAGGGGGAACACTGAAGCTTTCTTT
CSGRFRGNTEAFF
>TRBJ2-3|-|TRBV7-3|-
TGTGCCAGCAGCCCAGCGGCTGTTAGCACAGATACGCAGTATTTT
CASSPAAVSTDTQYF
>TRBJ1-6|-|TRBV14|TRBD1
TGTGCCAGCAGCCAAGTGACAGGGGCTTCACCCCTCCACTTT
CASSQVTGASPLHF